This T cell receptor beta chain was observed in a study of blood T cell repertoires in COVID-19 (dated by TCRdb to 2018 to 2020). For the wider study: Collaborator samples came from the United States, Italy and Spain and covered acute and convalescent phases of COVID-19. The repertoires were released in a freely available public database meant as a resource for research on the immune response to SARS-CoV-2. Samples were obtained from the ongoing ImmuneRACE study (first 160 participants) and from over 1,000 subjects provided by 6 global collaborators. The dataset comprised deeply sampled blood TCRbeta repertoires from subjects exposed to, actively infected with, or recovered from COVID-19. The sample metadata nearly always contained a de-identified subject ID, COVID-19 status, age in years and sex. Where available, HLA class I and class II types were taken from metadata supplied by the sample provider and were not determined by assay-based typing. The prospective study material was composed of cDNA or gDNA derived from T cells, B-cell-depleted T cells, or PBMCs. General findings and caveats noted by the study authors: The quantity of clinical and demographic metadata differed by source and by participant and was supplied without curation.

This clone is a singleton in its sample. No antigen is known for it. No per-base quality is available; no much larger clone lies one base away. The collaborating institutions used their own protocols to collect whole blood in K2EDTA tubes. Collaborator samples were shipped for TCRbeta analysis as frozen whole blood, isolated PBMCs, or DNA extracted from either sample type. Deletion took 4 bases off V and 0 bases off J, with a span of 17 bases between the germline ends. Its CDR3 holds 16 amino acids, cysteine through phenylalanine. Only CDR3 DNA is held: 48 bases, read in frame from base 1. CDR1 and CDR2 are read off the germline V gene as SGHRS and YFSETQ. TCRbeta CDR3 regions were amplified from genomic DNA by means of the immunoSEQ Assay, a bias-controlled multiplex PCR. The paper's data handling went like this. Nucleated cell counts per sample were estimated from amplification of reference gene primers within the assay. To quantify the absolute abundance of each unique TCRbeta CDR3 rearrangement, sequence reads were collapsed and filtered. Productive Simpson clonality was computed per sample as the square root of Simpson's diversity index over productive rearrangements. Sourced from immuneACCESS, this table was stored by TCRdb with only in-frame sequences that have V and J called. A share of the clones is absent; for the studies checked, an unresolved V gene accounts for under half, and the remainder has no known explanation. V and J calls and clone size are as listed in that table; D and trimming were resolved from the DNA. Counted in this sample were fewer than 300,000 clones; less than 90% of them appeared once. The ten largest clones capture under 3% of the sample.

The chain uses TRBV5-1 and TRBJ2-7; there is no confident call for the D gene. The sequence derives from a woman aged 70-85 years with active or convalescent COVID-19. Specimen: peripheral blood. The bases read TGCGCCAGCAGCATAGGTAATAGCTTCAGCTCCTACGAGCAGTACTTC. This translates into CASSIGNSFSSYEQYF.